The sequence of this T cell receptor beta chain was determined in a study of T-cell memory formation after mild COVID-19. Study-wide findings and caveats: Some clones that responded were present in memory (sampled pre-infection), which suggests cross-reactive memory joined. Clones contracting across day 15 to 85 had a balanced CD4/CD8 profile; later expanding clones leaned CD4+.

From 5'RACE with constant-segment primers came TCR alpha and TCR beta cDNA libraries that carried sample barcodes and UMIs. TCRdb re-called the 5' RACE reads with MiXCR, one entry per CDR3 protein. The sample lists over 35,000 distinct CDR3 sequences, roughly 9.8% seen once, with 12% in the top ten. This clonotype has just a few counts. The antigen is undetermined. This CDR3 is built from 14 residues. Trimming shortened V by 4 bases and J by 3 bases, and 13 bases separated the two germline ends. Germline-derived CDR1 and CDR2 are SGHKS and YYEKEE (reference sequence). The chain couples TRBV5-5 to TRBJ1-1; tentative D call: TRBD1 (5 bases). This receptor was taken from an adult woman who had mild COVID-19 (a few samples of this study predate the infection). Cell type and time point are not known. The specimen was PBMCs or a T cell subset sorted from them (not recorded which). The chain's CDR3 is CASSPWGRDTEAFF. The CDR3 nucleotides read TGTGCCAGCAGCCCCTGGGGCAGGGACACTGAAGCTTTCTTT.